The rows below give T cell receptor beta chains drawn from one sample of a study of cytomegalovirus exposure and HLA in healthy donors. The protocol was immunoSEQ multiplex PCR, while the TCRdb copy is restricted to in-frame clones and leaves out a portion. The sample holds about 120,000 clones, around two thirds seen once. The specimen sequenced was PBMCs. Source of these receptors: a human donor in good health. The CDR3 runs from the conserved cysteine through the conserved F or W. Each record gives: J gene, CDR3 length, V gene, CDR3 protein.

TRBJ2-5	15	TRBV28	CATRSARAHQETQYF
TRBJ2-1	16	TRBV4-1	CASSRGPGSGFYEQFF
TRBJ1-1	16	TRBV7-3	CASSLTGGILQTEAFF
TRBJ2-2	13	TRBV6-1	CASSESRGWELFF
TRBJ1-5	13	TRBV7-2	CASSLSMNQPQHF
TRBJ2-5	15	TRBV7-7	CASSLYGGEQETQYF
TRBJ2-7	16	TRBV28	CASSFAPGTGLREQYF
TRBJ1-2	16	TRBV6-5	CASSSGQGGTNYGYTF
TRBJ2-7	11	TRBV28	CASSFIYEQYF
TRBJ2-2	12	TRBV27	CASSYYTGELFF
TRBJ2-3	14	TRBV4-2	CASSQAAVADTQYF
TRBJ2-5	12	TRBV29-1	CSVGGQSGREYF
TRBJ1-5	15	TRBV6-1	CASSEALGAHQPQHF
TRBJ2-7	16	TRBV5-1	CASSLGTSGIKREQYF
TRBJ1-4	14	TRBV4-2	CASSQGRESEKLFF
TRBJ2-7	14	TRBV6-6	CASSQTGGTGEQYF
TRBJ1-2	13	TRBV30	CAWSGQGRYGYTF
TRBJ2-2	15	TRBV5-6	CASSREGRDTGELFF
TRBJ2-1	17	TRBV6-1	CASSVDRGKQSYNEQFF
TRBJ2-3	14	TRBV7-8	CASSLKGGTPLADF
TRBJ2-5	15	TRBV7-6	CASSLYHDRQRTQYF
TRBJ2-7	14	TRBV6-1	CASSAGRVPYEQYF
TRBJ2-2	18	TRBV4-3	CASSPGAAGGINTGELFF
TRBJ2-7	16	TRBV19	CASSPGGSGRGYEQYF
TRBJ2-5	14	TRBV7-2	CASSPREVWETQYF
-	14	TRBV5-1	CASSLSGGINEQYF
TRBJ2-3	15	TRBV2	CASSDAGLGTDTQYF
TRBJ1-4	16	TRBV7-8	CASSLARQGPNEKLFF
TRBJ2-2	17	TRBV7-8	CASSFRPVSTDTGELFF
TRBJ1-1	13	TRBV7-9	CASSAGTALEAFF
TRBJ2-1	16	TRBV5-1	CASSLAGRGTYNEQFF
TRBJ2-1	12	TRBV2	CASSDSTDEQFF
TRBJ2-1	17	TRBV19	CASSRGLAVLFYNEQFF
TRBJ1-5	16	TRBV28	CASSLGFAGLGQPQHF
TRBJ2-1	12	TRBV5-1	CASRLVGEEQFF
TRBJ2-1	14	TRBV5-6	CASRLASLHNEQFF
TRBJ2-7	12	TRBV11-2	CASSLYGDEQYF
TRBJ2-3	12	TRBV6-1	CASSDLGGSQYF
TRBJ2-1	18	TRBV4-1	CASSQHAYRDTTYNEQFF
TRBJ1-2	16	TRBV5-6	CASSATADLAGYGYTF
TRBJ2-3	12	TRBV18	CASSPGGDTQYF
TRBJ2-3	16	TRBV5-5	CASSLGDSLVPDTQYF
TRBJ1-6	15	TRBV6-5	CASRTGGSGNSPLHF
TRBJ1-4	12	TRBV4-2	CASSPGREKLFF
TRBJ1-5	14	TRBV28	CASRDGQRNQPQHF
TRBJ1-2	14	TRBV19	CASSAGSPSYGYTF
TRBJ2-6	16	TRBV11-2	CASSLDRGAGANVLTF
TRBJ2-2	16	TRBV4-2	CASSQAGGRVTGELFF
TRBJ2-5	17	TRBV2	CASSDQPPGLAFKTQYF
TRBJ1-2	13	TRBV30	CAWSVTAARRYTF
TRBJ1-1	14	TRBV28	CASSLGGKNTEAFF
TRBJ1-2	14	TRBV23-1	CARTGTPLGYGYTF
TRBJ2-7	18	TRBV19	CASSPIVAPGTGIYEQYF
TRBJ1-3	13	TRBV6-1	CASGQSSGNTIYF
TRBJ2-7	15	TRBV12-5	CASLCAGVSSYEQYF